Included here is one T cell receptor (beta chain) sequence, with context. This sample was included in a study of blood T cell repertoires in COVID-19. Overall study: Samples taken during acute and convalescent COVID-19 were collected in the United States, Italy and Spain. T cells, B-cell-depleted T cells, or PBMCs supplied cDNA or gDNA.

Authors' methods: Nucleated cell counts were estimated from reference gene primer amplification. Repertoires were generated with immunoSEQ multiplex PCR, while TCRdb's copy carries only in-frame clones and drops some. The V and J calls and clone size come from that table; D and trimming were worked out from the DNA. This table holds around 160,000 clones, 80% to 90% found once. Trimming removed 3 bases from V and 5 bases from J; junction bases left unmatched: 6. The CDR3 totals 13 residues. Germline V gives CDR1 SQVTM, CDR2 ANQGSEA. This chain links TRBV29-1 with TRBJ2-5, with 7 bases lining up with TRBD1. Sequenced input: peripheral blood. The TCR was taken from a man older than 75 with acute or convalescent COVID-19. The CDR3 region has the DNA TGCAGCGTTGACCTACAGGGGCTGGAGACCCAGTACTTC. It codes for CSVDLQGLETQYF.